These 24 T cell receptor beta chains originate from one sample sequenced in a study of blood T cell repertoires in COVID-19. The repertoire was sequenced with immunoSEQ multiplex PCR; TCRdb's copy has only in-frame clones and lacks some. Here the sample spans some 180,000 clones, approximately 90% being singletons. Sequenced: peripheral blood. These receptors were obtained from a man aged 18 to 35 with COVID-19, enrolled during active disease.

This chain joins TRBV28 and TRBJ1-5, with 8 bases matching TRBD1. The V and J ends lost 5 bases and 3 bases, in that order; junction bases with no gene match: 6. Germline V gene data show CDR1 as MDHEN and CDR2 as SYDVKM. The CDR3 is 15 residues long. CDR3 loop: CASSGRQGINQPQHF. CDR3 DNA sequence: TGTGCCAGCAGTGGACGACAGGGGATCAATCAGCCCCAGCATTTT.

The chain combines TRBV5-4 with TRBJ2-7; TRBD2 aligns across 8 bases. Germline V gene sequence: CDR1 SGHNT, CDR2 YYREEE (reference sequence). Trimming at V came to 5 bases and at J to 2 bases, leaving 12 bases not matched to a gene. The CDR3 sequence is 16 residues long. Written as DNA, the CDR3 is TGTGCCAGCAGATCGGAGCTAGCGGGCGACACCTACGAGCAGTACTTC. Translation gives CASRSELAGDTYEQYF.

The chain carries TRBV21-1 and TRBJ2-7; the table assigns TRBD2, which was not confirmed against the DNA. TRBV21-1 is noted as a pseudogene. The CDR3 contains 10 residues. CDR3 protein: CASSYYEQYF. The CDR3 bases are TGTGCCAGCAGCTACTACGAGCAGTACTTC.

The chain is built from TRBV5-1 and TRBJ1-1; 7 positions match TRBD1. The CDR3 spans 13 residues. Germline V gene sequence: CDR1 SGHRS, CDR2 YFSETQ. The junction had 3 bases not matched to a gene; V was cut back by 4 bases and J by 3 bases. CDR3 nucleotide sequence: TGCGCCAGCAGCGTTGACAGGGACACTGAAGCTTTCTTT. It specifies CASSVDRDTEAFF.

This sequence joins TRBV14 and TRBJ1-2, with D possibly being TRBD1 (6 bases). CDR3 length: 16 amino acids. Germline V CDR1 and CDR2: SGHDN, FVKESK. Trimming left V 1 base short and J 4 bases short, with 16 bases between. The CDR3 DNA follows: TGTGCCAGCAGCCAAGTGAAGGGGGTGGGCCTCTATGGCTACACCTTC. It yields the protein CASSQVKGVGLYGYTF.

The chain carries TRBV6-2 or TRBV6-3 and TRBJ2-1; D gene ambiguous. The V and J ends lost 5 bases and 0 bases respectively, with 2 bases between them. Germline V gene data show CDR1 as MNHEY and CDR2 as SVGEGT. CDR3 length equals 12 residues. CDR3 region: CASSLSYNEQFF. The CDR3 nucleotides read TGTGCCAGCAGTCTCTCCTACAATGAGCAGTTCTTC.

This sequence joins TRBV30 and TRBJ1-1, with D perhaps matching TRBD1 (5 bases). CDR3 length: 14 residues. The germline gives CDR1 GTSNPN, CDR2 SVGIG (reference sequence). V lost 3 bases to trimming and J lost 0 bases, with 11 bases between them. The CDR3 region is CAWSATAMNTEAFF. The CDR3 DNA reads TGTGCCTGGAGCGCGACAGCCATGAACACTGAAGCTTTCTTT.

The chain employs TRBV4-2 and TRBJ1-1; 7 nucleotides agree with TRBD1. The CDR3 spans 15 residues. J lost 5 bases, V lost 0 bases, and 6 bases had no gene match. Germline assignment: CDR1 LGHNA and CDR2 YNFKEQ. The CDR3 region is CASSQEHRGRTEAFF. Here the CDR3 DNA reads TGTGCCAGCAGCCAAGAGCACAGGGGAAGAACTGAAGCTTTCTTT.

The rearrangement joins TRBV28 to TRBJ2-1; D is possibly TRBD2 (6 bases). The CDR3 is 15 residues long. V shed 0 bases and J shed 6 bases, with 12 bases lying between them. Germline V gene sequence: CDR1 MDHEN, CDR2 SYDVKM. CDR3 in DNA: TGTGCCAGCAGTTTATGGCGGGATTCAGGCAATGAGCAGTTCTTC. Its translation is CASSLWRDSGNEQFF.

The rearrangement uses TRBV19 and TRBJ2-2; D gene uncertain. The CDR3 extends over 10 amino acids. Germline assignment: CDR1 LNHDA and CDR2 SQIVND (reference sequence). Trimming shortened V by 10 bases and J by 6 bases, and 6 bases separated the two germline ends. This CDR3 is CATSSGELFF. As DNA, the CDR3 is TGTGCCACCTCTTCCGGGGAGCTGTTTTTT.

This clone has more than one count but fewer than ten. The chain recombines TRBV10-1 with TRBJ2-2; TRBD1 matches at 9 bases. CDR3 length: 15 residues. CDR1 is WNHNN, CDR2 SYGVQD, per germline (reference sequence). Trimming at V came to 7 bases and at J to 3 bases, leaving 6 bases not matched to a gene. The CDR3 nucleotides read TGCGCCAGCAAGCCGGACAGGGGAGACACCGGGGAGCTGTTTTTT. Translating it yields CASKPDRGDTGELFF.

The chain has TRBV12-3 or TRBV12-4 and TRBJ2-7; the D is unclear. CDR3 length equals 12 residues. The V end lost 5 bases, the J end lost 0 bases, and 5 bases lay between the germline ends. CDR3 loop: CASSHNSYEQYF. The CDR3 nucleotides are TGTGCCAGCAGTCACAACTCCTACGAGCAGTACTTC.

As regards this clone: The sample contains more than one DNA sequence encoding this CDR3. The V and J genes are TRBV13 and TRBJ2-2; D not certain. CDR1 is PRHDT, CDR2 FYEKMQ, per germline (reference sequence). Trimming took 0 bases from V and 1 from J, leaving 3 bases between them. CDR3 length: 14 residues. DNA for the CDR3: TGTGCCAGCAGCTTAGGCAGGAACACCGGGGAGCTGTTTTTT. Protein sequence: CASSLGRNTGELFF.

Only a few counts were recorded for this clone. The chain has TRBV27 and TRBJ1-6, with D tentatively TRBD1 (5 bases). Germline CDR1 MNHEY, CDR2 SMNVEV (reference sequence). The CDR3 sequence is 16 residues long. Trimming left V 6 bases short and J 5 bases short, with 17 bases between. This chain's CDR3 is CASSLMWRGNNSPLHF. The CDR3 nucleotides are TGTGCCAGCAGCCTTATGTGGAGGGGCAATAATTCACCCCTCCACTTT.

The J gene is TRBJ1-1, the V gene TRBV27; D remains ambiguous. This CDR3 has 15 residues. Trimming shortened V by 8 bases and J by 4 bases, and 20 bases separated the two germline ends. Germline CDR1 is MNHEY and CDR2 is SMNVEV (reference sequence). The CDR3: CASFPYPLSGTEAFF. The CDR3 DNA follows: TGTGCCAGCTTCCCTTACCCCCTCTCGGGCACTGAAGCTTTCTTT.

The chain has TRBV2 and TRBJ2-2, with a possible D match to TRBD2 (5 bases). CDR1 SNHLY and CDR2 FYNNEI come from the germline V gene. Deletions cut 9 bases from V and 2 bases from J, with 13 bases between. The CDR3 is made up of 14 amino acids. The CDR3, as DNA: TGTGCCAGTGCCCGGGATACAAACACCGGGGAGCTGTTTTTT. Translated, it gives CASARDTNTGELFF.

The V call is TRBV19, the J call TRBJ1-1, with 8 nucleotides matching TRBD1. The CDR3 covers 14 residues. The junction had 3 bases not matched to a gene; V was cut back by 5 bases and J by 1 base. Germline V gives CDR1 LNHDA, CDR2 SQIVND (reference sequence). As DNA, the CDR3 is TGTGCCAGTAGTTACGGACAGGGGAACACTGAAGCTTTCTTT. Protein product: CASSYGQGNTEAFF.

CDR3 DNA: TGCGCCAGCAGCCAAGGGGGACTCCTCTCCTACAATGAGCAGTTCTTC. Its translation is CASSQGGLLSYNEQFF. This rearrangement joins TRBV4-3 to TRBJ2-1; the D gene is possibly TRBD2 (6 bases). Germline V gives CDR1 LGHNA, CDR2 YSLEER. Trimming removed 1 base at V and 0 bases at J, with 10 bases between. The length of the CDR3 is 16 residues.

This clone was seen a handful of times. The chain couples TRBV6-5 to TRBJ2-2, with a possible D match to TRBD2 (5 bases). With 7 bases removed from V and 7 bases from J, the gap between germline ends came to 19 bases. The CDR3 contains 15 residues. Germline CDR1 MNHEY, CDR2 SVGAGI. In nucleotides, the CDR3 is TGTGCCAGCATAGCCGGGGAGTTTAATGGCGGGGAGCTGTTTTTT. This sequence encodes CASIAGEFNGGELFF.

The chain couples TRBV9 to TRBJ1-2; weak D call: TRBD1 (6 bases). V was trimmed by 2 bases and J by 4 bases, leaving 18 bases between them. The length of the CDR3 is 16 residues. The V gene's germline CDR1 is SGDLS and CDR2 YYNGEE. CDR3 loop: CASSVAGPGGVYGYTF. DNA for the CDR3: TGTGCCAGCAGCGTCGCCGGACCTGGGGGCGTCTATGGCTACACCTTC.

DNA of the CDR3: TGTGCCAGCAGCCCTGACCGGGGACTATACTACGAGCAGTACTTC. This translates into CASSPDRGLYYEQYF. V gene TRBV27 combines with J gene TRBJ2-7; 7 nucleotides match TRBD2. Germline V gene sequence: CDR1 MNHEY, CDR2 SMNVEV (reference sequence). Germline trimming cut 6 bases from V and 3 bases from J; bases unmatched to any gene: 11. The CDR3 covers 15 residues.

V gene TRBV11-1 combines with J gene TRBJ2-1; tentatively, D is TRBD2 (5 bases). V gave up 5 bases and J gave up 0 bases, with 14 bases separating them. The CDR3 is 16 residues long. Germline assignment: CDR1 SGHAT and CDR2 FQDESV (reference sequence). CDR3: CASSISLGSSYNEQFF. The CDR3, as DNA: TGTGCCAGCAGCATTAGCCTGGGGAGCTCCTACAATGAGCAGTTCTTC.

The J gene is TRBJ1-6, the V gene TRBV15; D call uncertain. This CDR3 region has 18 residues. The germline gives CDR1 LNHNV, CDR2 YYDKDF (reference sequence). The V and J ends lost 0 bases and 0 bases respectively, with 12 bases between them. The CDR3 DNA sequence: TGTGCCACCAGCAGAGATAGGAGCGAAAGCTCCTATAATTCACCCCTCCACTTT. This sequence encodes CATSRDRSESSYNSPLHF.

The chain is built from TRBV5-5 and TRBJ2-7, with a tentative D call TRBD1 (6 bases). The CDR3 length is 14 residues. Trimming cost V 0 bases and J 2 bases, with 9 bases left between them. Germline CDR1 is SGHKS and CDR2 is YYEKEE (reference sequence). CDR3 sequence: CASSLEAGAYEQYF. The CDR3 DNA is TGTGCCAGCAGCTTGGAGGCAGGGGCCTACGAGCAGTACTTC. The variable domain in full, with the rest retrieved from reference TRBV5-5 and TRBJ2-7, is DAGVTQSPTHLIKTRGQQVTLRCSPISGHKSVSWYQQVLGQGPQFIFQYYEKEERGRGNFPDRFSARQFPNYSSELNVNALLLGDSALYLCASSLEAGAYEQYFGPGTRLTVT.